This TCR beta chain is drawn from a study of memory CD4+ T cells and cytomegalovirus serostatus. Single viable CD3+CD4+CD8-CD45RO+ cells were sorted as the memory CD4+ T cells. Per germline, CDR1 GTSNPN and CDR2 SVGIG (reference sequence). This CDR3 is built from 11 residues. V was cut by 5 bases and J by 2 bases, with 7 bases left in between. This table comes from immunoSEQ multiplex PCR, and its TCRdb copy is limited to in-frame clones, with some not included. The sample holds approximately 49,000 clones, about three quarters seen once. The sequenced sample was memory CD4+ T cells from blood. This chain links TRBV30 with TRBJ2-7, with D possibly being TRBD1 (5 bases). The TCR originated in an adult in good health and CMV-seronegative. CDR3 region: CAWEQAYEQYF. CDR3 DNA: TGTGCCTGGGAACAGGCCTACGAGCAGTACTTC.